The 2 T cell receptor beta chains in this list originate from one sample, sequenced in a study of T cell repertoires in cytomegalovirus infection. One entry per CDR3 protein results from TCRdb running MiXCR on the reads. The sample contains approximately 730,000 distinct CDR3 sequences, 30% to 40% of which appear only once. These TCRs' antigens remain unknown. Sequencing was performed on cultured PBMCs, taken from culture after CMV antigen stimulation. These receptors came from a human donor in good health (CMV status not recorded). Some clones in this sample may be carry-over from other donors' samples.

The chain links TRBV6-8 to TRBJ2-3; no clear D. Germline V gene sequence: CDR1 MNHGY, CDR2 SAAAGT. The V end was cut by 8 bases, the J end by 3 bases, with 6 bases between. The CDR3 is 11 residues long. CDR3 DNA: TGTGCCAGCGGCGAAACAGATACGCAGTATTTT. This sequence encodes CASGETDTQYF.

The sample holds many counts of this clonotype. The genes are TRBV7-2 and TRBJ2-6, with D perhaps being TRBD1 or TRBD2 (5 bases each). The CDR3 is 15 residues long. Germline CDR1 is SGHTA and CDR2 is FQGNSA. Trimming cost V 3 bases and J 4 bases, with 10 bases left between them. The CDR3 reads CASSLGPAGANVLTF. CDR3 DNA: TGTGCCAGCAGCTTGGGACCTGCGGGGGCCAACGTCCTGACTTTC.